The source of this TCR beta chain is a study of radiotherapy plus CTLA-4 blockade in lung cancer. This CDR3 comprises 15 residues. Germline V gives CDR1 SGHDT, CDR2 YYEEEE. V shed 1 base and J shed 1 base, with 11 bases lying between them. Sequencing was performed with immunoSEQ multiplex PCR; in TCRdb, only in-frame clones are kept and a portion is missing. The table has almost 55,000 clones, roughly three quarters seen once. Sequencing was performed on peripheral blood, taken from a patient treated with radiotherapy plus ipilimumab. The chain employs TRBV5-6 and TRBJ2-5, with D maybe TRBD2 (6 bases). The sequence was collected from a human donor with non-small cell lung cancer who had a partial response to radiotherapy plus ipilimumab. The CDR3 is CASSLLAESQETQYF. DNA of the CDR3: TGTGCCAGCAGCTTGTTAGCGGAGAGCCAAGAGACCCAGTACTTC.